The 25 T cell receptor beta chains given below trace back to one sample, sequenced in a study of PD-L1 blockade in urothelial cancer. TCRdb's copy holds only in-frame clones and misses some; the assay was immunoSEQ multiplex PCR. Among about 63,000 clones listed, more than 80% were seen once. Time point indicated: pretreatment peripheral blood. The sequenced sample was PBMCs, obtained around atezolizumab (anti-PD-L1) treatment. Source of these receptors: a man aged 65 to 79 with urothelial cancer.

The chain couples TRBV2 to TRBJ2-2; 7 bases are shared with TRBD2. Germline V gives CDR1 SNHLY, CDR2 FYNNEI. This CDR3 comprises 15 residues. J was trimmed by 6 bases and V by 5 bases; bases with no gene match: 9. The CDR3 loop reads CASSPTGGGAGELFF. The CDR3 DNA sequence: TGTGCCAGCAGTCCCACGGGGGGAGGGGCCGGGGAGCTGTTTTTT.

This sequence joins TRBV30 and TRBJ2-2; no clear D. CDR1 and CDR2 (germline): GTSNPN, SVGIG (reference sequence). The V gene lost 1 base and the J gene lost 3 bases, with 15 bases spanning the gap. The CDR3 totals 16 residues. The CDR3 DNA follows: TGTGCCTGGAGTGACCCCTCTGGCGGTTACACCGGGGAGCTGTTTTTT. Translated: CAWSDPSGGYTGELFF.

The chain is built from TRBV4-1 and TRBJ2-1, with no clear D. The germline V gene has CDR1 MGHRA and CDR2 YSYEKL. Deletions cut 0 bases from V and 2 bases from J, with 14 bases between. The CDR3 consists of 17 residues. CDR3: CASSQEAGFSTYNEQFF. CDR3 nucleotide sequence: TGCGCCAGCAGCCAAGAAGCTGGTTTTTCGACCTACAATGAGCAGTTCTTC.

CDR3 sequence: CASSVVQTDTQYF. In DNA, the CDR3 is TGTGCCAGCAGCGTAGTACAGACAGATACGCAGTATTTT. This chain joins TRBV9 and TRBJ2-3, with D unclear. CDR3 length: 13 residues. Germline V gene lookup returns CDR1 SGDLS and CDR2 YYNGEE. Trimming removed 0 bases at V and 3 bases at J, with 5 bases between.

Comments on this clone: The junction shows a germline mismatch at one end, possibly a read error. This rearrangement joins TRBV5-6 to TRBJ1-6; D unclear. Per germline, CDR1 SGHDT and CDR2 YYEEEE. CDR3 length equals 13 residues. The CDR3 sequence is CASSLAEDSSLHF. The CDR3 coding sequence is TGTGCCAGCAGCTTGGCCGAGGATTCATCCCTCCACTTT.

This chain connects TRBV7-3 to TRBJ2-3, with 14 bases lining up with TRBD2. The V gene's germline CDR1 is SGHTA and CDR2 FQGTGA. Trimming took 2 bases from V and 4 from J; bases not matched to a gene: 5. This CDR3 has 17 amino acids. Written as DNA, the CDR3 is TGTGCCAGCAGCTTATATGGGACTAGCGGGAGCCCAGATACGCAGTATTTT. Residues: CASSLYGTSGSPDTQYF. Full variable domain (outside the CDR3, taken from reference TRBV7-3 and TRBJ2-3): GAGVSQTPSNKVTEKGKYVELRCDPISGHTALYWYRQSLGQGPEFLIYFQGTGAADDSGLPNDRFFAVRPEGSVSTLKIQRTERGDSAVYLCASSLYGTSGSPDTQYFGPGTRLTVL.

This chain links TRBV2 with TRBJ1-2, with D possibly matching TRBD1 (6 bases). CDR1 SNHLY and CDR2 FYNNEI come from the germline V gene. The V gene lost 8 bases and the J gene lost 2 bases, with 6 bases spanning the gap. This CDR3 has 11 amino acids. For the CDR3, the DNA is TGTGCCAGCGGACAGAACTATGGCTACACCTTC. It yields the protein CASGQNYGYTF.

Comments on this clone: At one end the junction does not follow the germline gene, possibly because of a read error. V usage is TRBV7-7 and J usage is TRBJ1-1, with D hard to call. CDR1 and CDR2 from the germline V gene are SSHAT and FNYEAQ (reference sequence). This CDR3 is built from 13 residues. The CDR3 sequence: CASSPLRNTEAFF. The CDR3 nucleotides are TGTGCTAGCAGCCCCCTCAGGAACACTGAAGCTTTCTTT.

V usage is TRBV7-2 and J usage is TRBJ2-3; D is undetermined. V dropped 0 bases and J dropped 6 bases, with 7 bases sitting between them. The germline gives CDR1 SGHTA, CDR2 FQGNSA. This CDR3 comprises 13 residues. DNA for the CDR3: TGTGCCAGCAGCTTAGCGCCCGGGGATACGCAGTATTTT. Its protein product is CASSLAPGDTQYF.

This rearrangement joins TRBV18 to TRBJ2-2, with 9 positions matching TRBD1. The CDR3 consists of 16 residues. The germline V gene has CDR1 KGHSH and CDR2 LQKENI. The junction had 7 bases not matched to a gene; V was cut back by 2 bases and J by 6 bases. The CDR3 sequence is CASSPSYRGRAGELFF. The CDR3 coding sequence is TGTGCCAGCTCACCAAGTTACAGGGGGCGAGCCGGGGAGCTGTTTTTT.

The table lists this clone with a count of one. The chain uses TRBV19 and TRBJ2-1, with TRBD1 matching 10 bases. Trimming cost V 4 bases and J 4 bases; bases outside gene matches: 4. The germline gives CDR1 LNHDA, CDR2 SQIVND (reference sequence). This CDR3 is built from 15 residues. CDR3 amino acids: CASSRQGAEYNEQFF. In DNA, the CDR3 is TGTGCCAGTAGTAGACAGGGGGCTGAGTACAATGAGCAGTTCTTC.

The chain carries TRBV29-1 and TRBJ2-7; possible D gene TRBD2, 6 bases. Germline V CDR1 and CDR2: SQVTM, ANQGSEA. The CDR3 is made up of 12 amino acids. Between the trimmed V and J ends, which lost 4 bases and 3 bases, there was a span of 10 bases. The DNA of the CDR3 is TGCAGCGTTGGGGGGGAGGTCTACGAGCAGTACTTC. Its translation is CSVGGEVYEQYF.

This rearrangement joins TRBV11-2 to TRBJ2-2, with TRBD2 as a possible D gene (5 bases). Trimming took off 5 bases at V and 2 bases at J, with 12 bases between the two ends. This CDR3 spans 15 amino acids. CDR1 and CDR2 (germline): SGHAT, FQNNGV. The CDR3 loop reads CASSIRDLNTGELFF. As DNA, the CDR3 is TGTGCCAGCAGCATCCGGGATCTAAACACCGGGGAGCTGTTTTTT.

This chain uses TRBV27 with TRBJ1-6, with D perhaps TRBD1 (5 bases). CDR1 and CDR2 (germline): MNHEY, SMNVEV (reference sequence). This CDR3 is 14 amino acids long. The V end was cut by 3 bases, the J end by 8 bases, with 11 bases between. CDR3 in amino acids: CASSFPGRDSPLHF. In nucleotides, the CDR3 is TGTGCCAGCAGTTTCCCAGGGAGGGATTCACCCCTCCACTTT.

In the case of this clone: The junction departs from the called germline gene at one end, perhaps through a read error. The V gene is TRBV7-7, the J gene TRBJ2-1, with 7 nucleotides matching TRBD2. The CDR3 extends over 14 amino acids. CDR1 and CDR2 (germline): SSHAT, FNYEAQ (reference sequence). DNA for the CDR3: TGTGCTAGCAGCTTAGCGGGCCCTAACGGTGAGCAGTTCTTC. It encodes CASSLAGPNGEQFF.

The J gene is TRBJ1-1, the V gene TRBV6-5, with D maybe TRBD1 (6 bases). CDR1 and CDR2 (germline): MNHEY, SVGAGI. Trimming took 10 bases from V and 5 from J, leaving 20 bases between them. CDR3 length: 14 residues. CDR3 protein: CATKTGGSGTEAFF. CDR3 sequence (DNA): TGTGCCACAAAAACGGGGGGCTCGGGAACTGAAGCTTTCTTT.

The rearrangement uses TRBV19 and TRBJ2-5; maybe TRBD2 (6 bases). Trimming left V 6 bases short and J 2 bases short, with 10 bases between. CDR1 and CDR2 (germline): LNHDA, SQIVND (reference sequence). The CDR3 is 13 residues long. CDR3 bases: TGTGCCAGTAGCGGGGGATTGCAAGAGACCCAGTACTTC. This sequence encodes CASSGGLQETQYF.

The sample holds one count of this clone. The rearrangement joins TRBV9 to TRBJ1-3; D unresolved. The CDR3 is 13 residues long. V gave up 4 bases and J gave up 2 bases, with 7 bases separating them. Germline CDR1 SGDLS, CDR2 YYNGEE. The CDR3 sequence is CASSWEAGNTIYF. The CDR3 coding sequence is TGTGCCAGCAGCTGGGAGGCTGGAAACACCATATATTTT.

The chain uses TRBV9 and TRBJ1-3; TRBD1 matches at 7 bases. This CDR3 has 17 residues. Germline CDR1 reads SGDLS; CDR2 reads YYNGEE. With V trimmed by 4 bases and J by 0 bases, 10 bases remained unmatched. The CDR3 DNA sequence: TGTGCCAGCAGCACTTGGACAGGTACTGACTCTGGAAACACCATATATTTT. Protein sequence: CASSTWTGTDSGNTIYF.

This chain connects TRBV11-3 to TRBJ2-5; 8 nucleotides line up with TRBD2. The CDR3 has 15 residues. The junction had 2 bases not matched to a gene; V was cut back by 1 base and J by 1 base. Germline-derived CDR1 and CDR2 are SGHNT and YENEEA. CDR3 DNA sequence: TGTGCCAGCAGCTTAGGAACTAGCGGCCAAGAGACCCAGTACTTC. The encoded protein is CASSLGTSGQETQYF.

The J gene is TRBJ2-1, the V gene TRBV29-1; D call uncertain. V dropped 0 bases and J dropped 7 bases, with 10 bases sitting between them. Germline loops: CDR1 SQVTM, CDR2 ANQGSEA. This CDR3 spans 13 amino acids. CDR3 region: CSVEEQARNEQFF. The DNA for the CDR3 is TGCAGCGTTGAAGAGCAGGCCCGGAATGAGCAGTTCTTC.

The rearrangement joins TRBV5-4 to TRBJ2-7; D perhaps matches TRBD2 (5 bases). This CDR3 region has 15 residues. V was clipped by 1 base and J by 7 bases, with 18 bases between them. The V gene's germline CDR1 is SGHNT and CDR2 YYREEE (reference sequence). CDR3 region: CASSLMIGRSGEQYF. The CDR3 nucleotides are TGTGCCAGCAGCTTGATGATCGGACGTTCGGGGGAGCAGTACTTC.

The V and J genes are TRBV19 and TRBJ2-7; TRBD2 is a possible D gene (7 bases). CDR3 length equals 13 residues. Trimming took off 1 base at V and 6 bases at J, with 10 bases between the two ends. From germline, CDR1 is LNHDA and CDR2 SQIVND (reference sequence). This CDR3 is CASSIGGGGEQYF. The CDR3 DNA is TGTGCCAGTAGTATAGGGGGGGGCGGCGAGCAGTACTTC.

This chain uses TRBV9 with TRBJ1-6; D is perhaps TRBD1 (6 bases). The ends were cut back, 4 bases at V and 7 bases at J, with 15 bases in the middle. CDR1 is SGDLS, CDR2 YYNGEE, per germline. The CDR3 extends over 15 amino acids. The DNA for the CDR3 is TGTGCCAGCAGCTTGGTGGGGGACACCAATTCACCCCTCCACTTT. Translation: CASSLVGDTNSPLHF.

The gene calls are TRBV29-1 and TRBJ2-7; a weak D match, TRBD1 (6 bases). CDR1 is SQVTM and CDR2 is ANQGSEA in the germline V gene. The V end was cut by 1 base, the J end by 0 bases, with 10 bases between. The CDR3 sequence is 14 residues long. CDR3 sequence reads: CSVEGQDNSYEQYF. The DNA for the CDR3 is TGCAGCGTTGAAGGACAGGATAACTCCTACGAGCAGTACTTC.